This T cell receptor beta chain is from a study of metastatic and nonmetastatic thyroid tumors. Overall study context: Both malignant and benign thyroid patients supplied peripheral blood and tumor or nodule tissue samples, across which the repertoires of these patients were then compared.

Study outcomes and limitations: Significantly greater TCR beta diversity was reportedly found in malignant thyroid tumors than in benign nodules (in blood and tumor).

Concerning this clone itself: No antigen is known for it.

Patients underwent thyroid surgery, and none had received any treatment before it. In the authors' methods: A classifier for distant metastasis in papillary thyroid cancer was constructed using CDR3 differences observed across clinicopathological groups. TCRdb re-analyzed the PCR reads through MiXCR. None of the V and J calls come from the authors' own analysis; TCRdb made them. The sample has fewer than 35,000 clones; just under 30% are singletons. There are 15 residues in the CDR3. The V gene end was trimmed by 0 bases and the J gene end by 4 bases; junction bases not matched to a gene: 6. The germline gives CDR1 SGHRS, CDR2 YFSETQ.

Sequencing was performed on blood. The chain carries TRBV5-1 and TRBJ1-1, with 7 bases aligning to TRBD1. This sequence was found in a female donor with papillary thyroid cancer or a benign thyroid nodule (not recorded which). Some clones in this sample may be carry-over from other donors' samples. The CDR3 reads CASSLAQGVGTEAFF. DNA of the CDR3: TGCGCCAGCAGCTTGGCCCAGGGGGTCGGCACTGAAGCTTTCTTT.